Listed below are T cell receptor beta chains from one sample, sequenced in a study of siplizumab effects on memory and regulatory T cells. Profiled with immunoSEQ multiplex PCR; TCRdb holds only in-frame clones, not every one. The sample holds about 98,000 clones, 92% seen once. The material sequenced was CD4+ T cells sorted from blood. Receptor source: a human donor in good health. Each CDR3 is given with its conserved first and last residue. The D gene is left open where the match is weak. Clone size is not always given. Where it is, it says once, few, many or a class for expanded clones.

d_call	clone_size	j_call	v_call	cdr3_aa	cdr3_nt
-	-	TRBJ2-2	TRBV29-1	CSTGQGTGELFF	TGCAGCACCGGGCAGGGAACCGGGGAGCTGTTTTTT
TRBD1	-	TRBJ2-5	TRBV9	CASSVEGGPGRETQYF	TGTGCCAGCAGCGTAGAAGGGGGCCCGGGAAGAGAGACCCAGTACTTC
-	-	TRBJ1-6	TRBV15	CATSRGPDNSPLHF	TGTGCCACCAGCAGAGGACCCGATAATTCACCCCTCCACTTT
-	once	TRBJ1-1	TRBV5-1	CASSLGGQPTFEAFF	TGCGCCAGCAGCTTGGGAGGACAACCAACTTTTGAAGCTTTCTTT
TRBD1	-	TRBJ2-7	TRBV30	CAWSPWTGTSVISYEQYF	TGTGCCTGGAGTCCCTGGACAGGGACCAGCGTCATCTCCTACGAGCAGTACTTC
-	few	TRBJ1-1	TRBV18	CASSRTDTAEAFF	TGTGCCAGCTCAAGGACAGATACAGCTGAAGCTTTCTTT
-	-	TRBJ2-7	TRBV21-1	CASSKRWEGANNEQYF	TGTGCCAGCAGCAAAAGGTGGGAGGGGGCGAACAACGAGCAGTACTTC
TRBD2	-	TRBJ2-3	TRBV11-3	CASSRGMASGIQDTQYF	TGTGCCAGCAGCCGAGGAATGGCTAGCGGGATCCAAGATACGCAGTATTTT
-	-	TRBJ1-1	TRBV6-4	CASSAGFFSTEAFF	TGTGCCAGCAGTGCAGGGTTTTTCAGCACTGAAGCTTTCTTT
-	-	TRBJ1-1	TRBV5-4	CASSLGGAGMNTEAFF	TGTGCCAGCAGCTTGGGTGGGGCGGGGATGAACACTGAAGCTTTCTTT
-	-	TRBJ2-7	TRBV11-3	CASSLRDGSYEQYF	TGTGCCAGCAGCCTGCGGGACGGGTCCTACGAGCAGTACTTC
-	-	TRBJ2-5	TRBV19	CASSSENGVRQETQYF	TGTGCCAGTAGCTCCGAAAATGGGGTTCGGCAAGAGACCCAGTACTTC
-	-	TRBJ2-7	TRBV6-5	CASSHPSYEQYF	TGTGCCAGCAGTCACCCCTCCTACGAGCAGTACTTC
-	-	TRBJ2-3	TRBV19	CASKQGDSTDTQYF	TGTGCCAGTAAACAGGGAGATAGCACAGATACGCAGTATTTT
TRBD1	-	TRBJ2-2	TRBV15	CATLDRGHGGELFF	TGTGCCACCCTAGACAGGGGGCACGGCGGGGAGCTGTTTTTT
-	few	TRBJ2-3	TRBV19	CASSIDDTWADTQYF	TGTGCCAGTAGTATCGACGATACGTGGGCAGATACGCAGTATTTT
-	-	TRBJ1-6	TRBV13	CASSFSKPGASSPLHF	TGTGCCAGCAGCTTTTCCAAGCCGGGGGCATCATCACCCCTCCACTTT
-	-	TRBJ1-1	TRBV7-9	CASSSQGIIRNTEAFF	TGTGCCAGCAGCTCTCAGGGGATTATTAGGAACACTGAAGCTTTCTTT
TRBD1	-	TRBJ1-2	TRBV6-1	CASSAWTGAYGYTF	TGTGCCAGCAGCGCCTGGACAGGGGCATACGGCTACACCTTC
TRBD1	-	TRBJ1-4	TRBV19	CASRTGRANEKLFF	TGTGCCAGTAGGACAGGGAGAGCTAATGAAAAACTGTTTTTT
TRBD1	once	TRBJ1-1	TRBV29-1	CSVKGTGGLEAFF	TGCAGCGTCAAAGGGACAGGGGGCCTTGAAGCTTTCTTT
-	-	TRBJ1-5	TRBV2	CASSGPQGGFGQPQHF	TGTGCCAGCAGTGGTCCCCAAGGGGGTTTTGGTCAGCCCCAGCATTTT
-	-	TRBJ2-7	TRBV28	CASSSRDFFYEQYF	TGTGCCAGCAGCTCCCGGGACTTTTTCTACGAGCAGTACTTC
-	-	TRBJ1-2	TRBV7-9	CASSLRDVGMGYTF	TGTGCCAGCAGCTTGCGGGACGTCGGAATGGGCTACACCTTC
-	-	TRBJ2-6	TRBV5-1	CASSLALAGGANVLTF	TGCGCCAGCAGCTTGGCCCTAGCAGGTGGGGCCAACGTCCTGACTTTC
-	-	TRBJ2-4	TRBV7-8	CASSPILGISAKNIQYF	TGTGCCAGCAGCCCCATTTTGGGGATTTCAGCCAAAAACATTCAGTACTTC
-	-	TRBJ1-1	TRBV5-6	CASSLDYGDMNTEAFF	TGTGCCAGCAGCTTGGATTACGGAGACATGAACACTGAAGCTTTCTTT
TRBD2	-	TRBJ2-1	TRBV7-7	CASSLGVAGGDNEQFF	TGTGCCAGCAGCTTAGGGGTGGCGGGAGGCGACAATGAGCAGTTCTTC
-	-	TRBJ2-2	TRBV7-8	CASSFGQSNTGELFF	TGTGCCAGCAGCTTCGGACAGTCGAACACCGGGGAGCTGTTTTTT
-	-	TRBJ2-3	TRBV20-1	CSAAGLDTQYF	TGCAGTGCCGCGGGCCTAGATACGCAGTATTTT
-	once	TRBJ2-1	TRBV12-5	CASGLRGNEQFF	TGTGCTAGTGGTCTTAGGGGGAATGAGCAGTTCTTC
-	-	TRBJ1-5	TRBV19	CASSIAGTGNQPQHF	TGTGCCAGTAGTATAGCAGGGACGGGCAATCAGCCCCAGCATTTT
-	-	TRBJ1-1	TRBV11-3	CASSLRANTEAFF	TGTGCCAGCAGCCTTAGGGCCAACACTGAAGCTTTCTTT
TRBD2	-	TRBJ2-7	TRBV19	CASKGSAGAYEQYF	TGTGCCAGTAAAGGGTCGGCGGGGGCCTACGAGCAGTACTTC
-	-	TRBJ2-7	TRBV19	CASRLTGSYEQYF	TGTGCCAGTAGACTAACAGGGAGCTACGAGCAGTACTTC
-	-	TRBJ1-2	TRBV28	CASSTPTRPIYGYTF	TGTGCCAGCAGTACGCCAACGCGCCCTATCTATGGCTACACCTTC
TRBD2	-	TRBJ2-5	TRBV5-1	CASSPYSSGRVQETQYF	TGCGCCAGCAGCCCATACTCAAGCGGGAGGGTCCAAGAGACCCAGTACTTC
-	-	TRBJ1-2	TRBV6-5	CASSPSGRINYGYTF	TGTGCCAGCAGTCCCTCCGGACGGATTAACTATGGCTACACCTTC
-	-	TRBJ2-1	TRBV7-9	CASTYQRAYNEQFF	TGTGCCAGCACTTACCAGCGGGCTTACAATGAGCAGTTCTTC
-	-	TRBJ1-2	TRBV6-8	CASSYYSQGNAFWNGYTF	TGTGCCAGCAGTTACTATTCTCAGGGTAATGCGTTCTGGAATGGCTACACCTTC
-	-	TRBJ2-2	TRBV18	CASSPFSLTARNGELFF	TGTGCCAGCTCACCATTCAGTCTGACAGCCCGAAACGGGGAGCTGTTTTTT
TRBD2	-	TRBJ2-1	TRBV11-3	CASSPRTSGSTPDEQFF	TGTGCCAGCAGCCCCAGGACTAGCGGGAGCACCCCGGATGAGCAGTTCTTC
-	-	TRBJ2-6	TRBV29-1	CSVKAGQTGANVLTF	TGCAGCGTCAAAGCTGGTCAGACTGGGGCCAACGTCCTGACTTTC
TRBD1	once	TRBJ1-2	TRBV6-5	CASSYDRANYGYTF	TGTGCCAGCAGTTACGACAGGGCAAACTATGGCTACACCTTC
-	-	TRBJ2-3	TRBV25-1	CASRVTDTQYF	TGTGCCAGCAGGGTCACAGATACGCAGTATTTT
-	-	TRBJ1-1	TRBV4-1	CASSQRAGVAEAFF	TGCGCCAGCAGCCAACGAGCGGGGGTCGCTGAAGCTTTCTTT
TRBD1	-	TRBJ1-4	TRBV7-6	CASSSDRGRNEKLFF	TGTGCCAGCAGCTCGGACAGGGGGCGGAATGAAAAACTGTTTTTT
TRBD1	-	TRBJ2-4	TRBV28	CASYEGQKNIQYF	TGTGCCAGTTATGAGGGACAGAAAAACATTCAGTACTTC
TRBD2	-	TRBJ2-2	TRBV30	CAWSRLAGGELFF	TGTGCCTGGAGTAGACTAGCGGGCGGGGAGCTGTTTTTT